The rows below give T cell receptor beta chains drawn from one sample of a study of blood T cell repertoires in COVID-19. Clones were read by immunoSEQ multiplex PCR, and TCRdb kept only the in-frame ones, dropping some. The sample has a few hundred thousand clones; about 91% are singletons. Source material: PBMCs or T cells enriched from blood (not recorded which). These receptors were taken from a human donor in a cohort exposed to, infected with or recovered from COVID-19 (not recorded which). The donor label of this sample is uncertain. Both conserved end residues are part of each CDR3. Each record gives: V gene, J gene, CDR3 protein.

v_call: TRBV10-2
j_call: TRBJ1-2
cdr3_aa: CAVRSGQGDGYTF

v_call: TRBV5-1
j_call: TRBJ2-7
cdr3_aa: CASSPGTLYEQYF

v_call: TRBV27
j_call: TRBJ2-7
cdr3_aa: CASSSDIYEQYF

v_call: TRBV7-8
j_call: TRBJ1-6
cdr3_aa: CASSSVDRDYSPLHF

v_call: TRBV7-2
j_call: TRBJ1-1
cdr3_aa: CASSPQLAGRNTEAFF

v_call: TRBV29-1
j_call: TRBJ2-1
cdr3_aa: CSVEGGLLEGNEQFF

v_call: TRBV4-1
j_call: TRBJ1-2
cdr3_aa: CASSANPQGNYGYTF

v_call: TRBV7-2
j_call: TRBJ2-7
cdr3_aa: CASSRTNYGGPLEEQYF

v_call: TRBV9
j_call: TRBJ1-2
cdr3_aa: CASRDPLANYGYTF

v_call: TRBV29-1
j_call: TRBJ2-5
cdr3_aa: CSVVTSGGQETQYF

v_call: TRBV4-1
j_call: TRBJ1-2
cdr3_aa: CASSHTMKDRPPNYGYTF

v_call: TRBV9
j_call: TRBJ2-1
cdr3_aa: CASSAGLAGGLSSYNEQFF

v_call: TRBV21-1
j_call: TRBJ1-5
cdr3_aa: CASNSGQGRKYQPQHF

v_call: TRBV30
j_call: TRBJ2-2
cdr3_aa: CASPKGGETGELFF

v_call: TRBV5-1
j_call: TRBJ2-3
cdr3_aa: CASRPRGSSTDTQYF

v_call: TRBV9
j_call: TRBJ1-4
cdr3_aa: CASSDQTGNEKLFF

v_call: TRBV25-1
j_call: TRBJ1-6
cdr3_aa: CASSQQGFRSPLHF

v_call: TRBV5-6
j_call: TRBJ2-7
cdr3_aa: CASSFTGGSSYEQYF

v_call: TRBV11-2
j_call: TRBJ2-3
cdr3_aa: CASSLSGGGHTDTQYF

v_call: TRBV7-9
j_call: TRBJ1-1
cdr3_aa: CASSWGQGMEAFF

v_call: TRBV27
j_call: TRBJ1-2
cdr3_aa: CASSLSEGGYTF

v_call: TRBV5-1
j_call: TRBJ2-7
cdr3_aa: CASSLGGTSGSYEQYF

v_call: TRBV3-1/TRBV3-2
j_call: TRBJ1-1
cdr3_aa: CASSFESGTGSTEAFF

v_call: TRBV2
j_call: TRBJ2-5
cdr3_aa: CASSDDRAGTGRETQYF